This TCR beta chain originates from a study of chemoradiotherapy in HPV16-positive cancers (dated by TCRdb to about 2022). With regard to the full study: Using functional T-cell assays on cells from a couple of HPV16-positive patients, the researchers defined candidate HPV-specific T-cell clones and common TCR motifs. The study set out to ask whether T-cell immunity against the HPV oncoproteins E6 and E7 changes over the course of chemoradiotherapy and whether that immunity affects survival. The candidate HPV-specific TCRs and motifs were then tracked in TCR repertoires from around 93 patients with HPV-related cancers.

General study outcomes and caveats: The survival association was reported for HPV16-positive patients, and the functional definition of HPV-specific T cells was derived from only a couple of HPV16-positive patients. Expansion of candidate HPV-specific clones and E7-related TCR motifs was observed in the tumor microenvironment during treatment, whereas no such expansion was observed for non-HPV-specific T cells. Improved recurrence-free survival in HPV16-positive patients was associated with expansion of HPV-responsive T cells during chemoradiotherapy.

Repertoires were sampled repeatedly over the course of chemoradiotherapy, so clonal expansion could be followed in the tumor microenvironment. This clone was seen only once. Its recognized antigen is unknown. Nothing much larger sits one base from this clone, and base qualities are not available. Libraries came from the immunoSEQ multiplex PCR assay. The table comes from immuneACCESS by way of TCRdb, which keeps in-frame sequences with V and J called. Part of the clones is missing from these tables; in studies checked, under half for an unresolved V gene and the rest for unknown reasons. The sample records 5,700 or so clones, 90% to 95% of which are singletons. The ten largest clonotypes hold about a fifth of the sample. This specimen was blood, taken from a patient who underwent chemoradiotherapy. This TCR derives from a human donor with HPV-associated anogenital cancer.

The nucleotide sequence is TGTGCCAGCTCACCAAGTGGATATGAGCAGTTCTTC. Translation gives CASSPSGYEQFF. The V gene is TRBV18 and the J gene is TRBJ2-1; the D gene lacks a confident call. Via the germline V gene, CDR1 is KGHSH and CDR2 LQKENI. From the cysteine through the phenylalanine, the CDR3 covers 12 amino acids. Only the CDR3 portion is preserved as DNA: 36 bases, with reading frame beginning at the first base. The junction shows trimming of 2 bases on V and 8 bases on J, plus 7 bases between the germline ends.